The 13 T cell receptor beta chains below were found in one sample sequenced in a study of blood T cell repertoires in COVID-19. TCRdb's table, derived via immunoSEQ multiplex PCR, lists solely in-frame clones and lacks some. The sample contains about 270,000 clones, about 88% of which appear only once. Sequencing was performed on peripheral blood. These receptor sequences come from a woman in her 70s with COVID-19, enrolled during active disease.

The genes are TRBV6-6 and TRBJ2-2; 10 bases fit TRBD1. This CDR3 region has 16 residues. The V gene's germline CDR1 is MNHNY and CDR2 SVGAGI (reference sequence). With 8 bases clipped from V and 5 bases from J, the junction kept 11 bases outside the gene matches. CDR3: CASHRDRGLGTGELFF. CDR3 DNA: TGTGCCAGCCACCGGGACAGGGGTCTCGGGACCGGGGAGCTGTTTTTT.

A single count supports this clone. The V gene is TRBV13, the J gene TRBJ2-5; 9 bases align to TRBD2. Germline trimming cut 5 bases from V and 3 bases from J; bases unmatched to any gene: 4. The CDR3 loop spans 14 amino acids. Germline CDR1 is PRHDT and CDR2 is FYEKMQ (reference sequence). CDR3 in DNA: TGTGCCAGCAGCCAGCGGGGGGACGAAGAGACCCAGTACTTC. This encodes CASSQRGDEETQYF.

The rearrangement uses TRBV6-5 and TRBJ1-5; D unresolved. There are 13 residues in the CDR3. Germline lookup yields CDR1 MNHEY and CDR2 SVGAGI. The germline V and J ends were trimmed by 4 bases and 7 bases, with 11 bases remaining between them. The CDR3 loop is CASSLREGQPQHF. The CDR3 DNA reads TGTGCCAGCAGTTTGAGGGAGGGACAGCCCCAGCATTTT.

The chain carries TRBV4-3 and TRBJ1-1, with a possible D match to TRBD1 (5 bases). CDR1 is LGHNA, CDR2 YSLEER, per germline. Trimming took off 0 bases at V and 3 bases at J, with 11 bases between the two ends. CDR3 length: 15 amino acids. Here the CDR3 DNA reads TGCGCCAGCAGCCAAGAATTGGAGGGGTACACTGAAGCTTTCTTT. This gives the protein CASSQELEGYTEAFF.

The V and J genes are TRBV27 and TRBJ2-7, with 7 bases fitting TRBD1. CDR3 length: 14 amino acids. Per the germline V gene, CDR1 is MNHEY and CDR2 is SMNVEV (reference sequence). V trimming: 5 bases; J trimming: 3 bases; junction bases outside the gene matches: 7. The CDR3 sequence: CASSLGGFVYEQYF. The CDR3 DNA sequence: TGTGCCAGCAGTCTAGGGGGCTTCGTCTACGAGCAGTACTTC.

The chain recombines TRBV30 with TRBJ2-3, with D tentatively TRBD1 (5 bases). The CDR3 length is 14 residues. The germline V and J ends were trimmed by 1 base and 1 base, with 9 bases remaining between them. The germline V gene has CDR1 GTSNPN and CDR2 SVGIG (reference sequence). In DNA form, the CDR3 reads TGTGCCTGGAGTGCAGGGATCGGCACAGATACGCAGTATTTT. The encoded protein is CAWSAGIGTDTQYF.

The chain recombines TRBV10-1 with TRBJ2-7, with TRBD2 matching 9 bases. The V and J ends lost 0 bases and 3 bases, in that order; junction bases with no gene match: 18. Germline lookup yields CDR1 WNHNN and CDR2 SYGVQD (reference sequence). The CDR3 totals 20 residues. The CDR3 nucleotides are TGCGCCAGCAGTGAGTCGATTGCGGGGGGGCGATTAAATAAGGGCTACGAGCAGTACTTC. It translates to CASSESIAGGRLNKGYEQYF.

This clone was seen a single time. Other nucleotide sequences in the sample specify the same CDR3. CDR3 in DNA: TGTGCCAGCTCACCCTCCGGGGGGGGGAACACTGAAGCTTTCTTT. Protein: CASSPSGGGNTEAFF. The rearrangement joins TRBV18 to TRBJ1-1, with a tentative D call TRBD1 (5 bases). Germline-derived CDR1 and CDR2 are KGHSH and LQKENI. CDR3 length: 15 residues. V lost 3 bases to trimming and J lost 1 base, with 12 bases between them.

V and J are TRBV6-1 and TRBJ1-4, with a weak D call TRBD1 (6 bases). The V gene lost 2 bases and the J gene lost 4 bases, with 14 bases spanning the gap. The CDR3 runs 16 residues. Germline lookup yields CDR1 MNHNS and CDR2 SASEGT. This chain's CDR3 is CASSEPGHGFNEKLFF. The CDR3 DNA follows: TGTGCCAGCAGTGAACCGGGACACGGATTTAATGAAAAACTGTTTTTT.

The chain recombines TRBV6-6 with TRBJ2-3, with TRBD1 matching over 9 bases. V trimming: 7 bases; J trimming: 1 base; junction bases outside the gene matches: 3. Germline assignment: CDR1 MNHNY and CDR2 SVGAGI (reference sequence). The CDR3 spans 14 residues. CDR3 DNA: TGTGCCAGCACTCGGACAGGGGGCACAGATACGCAGTATTTT. It encodes CASTRTGGTDTQYF.

V and J are TRBV18 and TRBJ1-1; D uncertain. Deletions cut 3 bases from V and 1 base from J, with 9 bases between. CDR3 length: 14 amino acids. In germline, CDR1 is KGHSH, CDR2 LQKENI. The DNA of the CDR3 is TGTGCCAGCTCACCCTCACAACGGAACACTGAAGCTTTCTTT. Its translation: CASSPSQRNTEAFF.

This clone showed up just a few times. The chain combines TRBV2 with TRBJ2-7, with 11 bases lining up with TRBD2. Looked up from germline, CDR1 is SNHLY and CDR2 is FYNNEI. Trimming cost V 5 bases and J 4 bases; bases outside gene matches: 4. The CDR3 loop spans 14 amino acids. DNA for the CDR3: TGTGCCAGCAGTACCTCTAGCGGGGGGTACGAGCAGTACTTC. Its translation is CASSTSSGGYEQYF.

This chain uses TRBV28 with TRBJ1-5; D is uncertain. V lost 6 bases to trimming and J lost 2 bases, with 11 bases between them. The CDR3 consists of 14 residues. Germline V lookup: CDR1 MDHEN, CDR2 SYDVKM. The CDR3 nucleotides are TGTGCCAGCAGGCTGGAGGGCGGCAATCAGCCCCAGCATTTT. Residues: CASRLEGGNQPQHF.